This is a list of T cell receptor beta chains from one sample in a study of PD-1 and CTLA-4 blockade in melanoma. Sequenced by immunoSEQ multiplex PCR; TCRdb stores in-frame clones only, minus some. Of more than 9,000 clones listed, 75% to 85% are singletons. The sample here was CD8+ T cells from peripheral blood, taken from a patient given anti-PD-1 treatment. These receptors were collected from a human donor with melanoma. Both conserved end residues are part of each CDR3. Fields, in order: V gene, clone size, J gene, D gene, CDR3 protein, CDR3 DNA. A D gene is named only where the DNA matches it firmly. Clone size is not always given. Where it is, it says once, few, many or a class for expanded clones.

TRBV11-3	-	TRBJ2-1	TRBD1	CASSLVNQGENEQFF	TGTGCCAGCAGCTTAGTTAACCAGGGGGAGAATGAGCAGTTCTTC
TRBV19	-	TRBJ1-1	TRBD1	CASSTGTGSTEAFF	TGTGCCAGTAGTACTGGGACAGGGAGCACTGAAGCTTTCTTT
TRBV12-3/TRBV12-4	-	TRBJ1-5	-	CASTTANQPQHF	TGTGCCAGCACGACAGCGAATCAGCCCCAGCATTTT
TRBV6-5	-	TRBJ1-1	-	CASSYSSQNTEAFF	TGTGCCAGCAGTTACTCGAGCCAGAACACTGAAGCTTTCTTT
TRBV6-2/TRBV6-3	-	TRBJ2-1	TRBD2	CASSSILAGGQNNEQFF	TGTGCCAGCAGTTCAATCCTAGCGGGAGGACAAAACAATGAGCAGTTCTTC
TRBV7-1	-	TRBJ2-6	-	CASVPIHEGQSRANVLTF	TGTGCCAGCGTACCTATTCACGAGGGACAAAGTCGGGCCAACGTCCTGACTTTC
TRBV11-2	-	TRBJ2-3	TRBD1	CASSSGMAGGFTDTQYF	TGTGCCAGCAGCTCCGGTATGGCAGGGGGCTTCACAGATACGCAGTATTTT
TRBV10-1	-	TRBJ2-6	-	CASSESGANVLTF	TGCGCCAGCAGCGAGTCTGGGGCCAACGTCCTGACTTTC
TRBV6-5	-	TRBJ1-2	-	CASAAGANYGYTF	TGTGCCAGCGCGGCGGGCGCGAACTATGGCTACACCTTC
TRBV7-8	-	TRBJ2-7	-	CASSLYSGTVTYEQYF	TGTGCCAGCAGCTTATACTCCGGGACGGTGACGTACGAGCAGTACTTC
TRBV11-2	-	TRBJ2-7	-	CASSSYYEQYF	TGTGCCAGCAGCTCCTACTACGAGCAGTACTTC
TRBV5-6	-	TRBJ2-6	-	CASSFQAGYSGANVLTF	TGTGCCAGCAGCTTCCAGGCCGGATACTCTGGGGCCAACGTCCTGACTTTC
TRBV6-1	-	TRBJ2-1	TRBD1	CASSEGQGPGANEQFF	TGTGCCAGCAGTGAAGGACAGGGGCCGGGGGCCAATGAGCAGTTCTTC
TRBV6-5	-	TRBJ2-1	-	CASSYVGNEQFF	TGTGCCAGCAGTTACGTGGGCAATGAGCAGTTCTTC
TRBV6-5	-	TRBJ2-5	-	CASSYQETQYF	TGTGCCAGCAGTTACCAAGAGACCCAGTACTTC
TRBV30	-	TRBJ1-2	TRBD1	CAWTGTGQGSGYGYTF	TGTGCCTGGACCGGGACAGGGCAAGGTAGTGGGTATGGCTACACCTTC
TRBV5-4	once	TRBJ2-7	TRBD2	CATSGGRYYEQYF	TGTGCCACTAGCGGGGGGCGTTACTACGAGCAGTACTTC
TRBV5-4	-	TRBJ1-2	-	CASSTGHSLYGYTF	TGTGCCAGCAGCACGGGACACTCACTCTATGGCTACACCTTC
TRBV4-3	-	TRBJ2-1	TRBD1	CASSQDRRTGVFNEQFF	TGCGCCAGCAGCCAAGATCGCAGAACAGGGGTTTTCAATGAGCAGTTCTTC
TRBV29-1	-	TRBJ2-1	TRBD1	CSARQGTYNEQFF	TGCAGCGCGAGACAGGGGACCTACAATGAGCAGTTCTTC
TRBV5-6	-	TRBJ2-7	-	CVTGSRYSEYEQYF	TGTGTCACCGGAAGCCGCTACTCCGAGTACGAGCAGTACTTC
TRBV3-1/TRBV3-2	-	TRBJ2-7	TRBD2	CASSQALAGLFSEQYF	TGTGCCAGCAGCCAAGCACTAGCGGGTCTCTTCTCCGAGCAGTACTTC
TRBV29-1	-	TRBJ1-2	-	CSVEGGHGYGYTF	TGCAGCGTTGAGGGGGGACATGGGTATGGCTACACCTTC
TRBV28	-	TRBJ2-5	-	CASSTGGSGQETQYF	TGTGCCAGCAGTACCGGTGGGTCAGGGCAAGAGACCCAGTACTTC
TRBV4-3	-	TRBJ2-1	-	CASSQEGLRVGQTYNEQFF	TGCGCCAGCAGCCAAGAAGGCCTCAGGGTAGGACAAACCTACAATGAGCAGTTCTTC
TRBV19	-	TRBJ2-7	TRBD1	CASSEDRGYEQYF	TGTGCCAGTAGTGAGGACAGGGGCTACGAGCAGTACTTC
TRBV11-2	-	TRBJ2-7	-	CASSLDPGIYEQYF	TGTGCCAGCAGCTTAGATCCAGGGATCTACGAGCAGTACTTC
TRBV6-4	once	TRBJ2-3	TRBD2	CASSDSSGGTDTQYF	TGTGCCAGCAGTGACTCTAGCGGGGGGACAGATACGCAGTATTTT
TRBV12-3/TRBV12-4	-	TRBJ1-5	-	CASRISNQPQHF	TGTGCCAGCAGGATCAGCAATCAGCCCCAGCATTTT
TRBV6-5	-	TRBJ1-5	TRBD1	CASSWTGGINQPQHF	TGTGCCAGCAGTTGGACAGGGGGGATCAATCAGCCCCAGCATTTT
TRBV7-8	-	TRBJ2-3	-	CASSSTPSGDTQYF	TGTGCCAGCAGCTCCACCCCCTCTGGAGATACGCAGTATTTT
TRBV30	-	TRBJ2-3	TRBD1	CAWIRTGATTTDTQYF	TGTGCCTGGATACGGACAGGGGCCACCACCACAGATACGCAGTATTTT
TRBV12-3/TRBV12-4	-	TRBJ1-4	-	CASSATFFELFF	TGTGCCAGCAGTGCCACCTTTTTTGAACTGTTTTTT
TRBV6-5	-	TRBJ1-6	-	CASSYLEVGISPLHF	TGTGCCAGCAGTTACCTAGAAGTAGGAATTTCACCCCTCCACTTT
TRBV29-1	-	TRBJ1-4	-	CSVAGGNEKLFF	TGCAGCGTTGCCGGGGGGAATGAAAAACTGTTTTTT